The present T cell receptor (beta chain) was sequenced within a study of T cell repertoires in cytomegalovirus infection. Across the whole study: Shared public TCR beta signatures pointed to both CMV infection and a matching HLA type. Study-wide results and caveats: Within the response measured ex vivo, HLA-C-restricted CMV-specific TCR beta clonotypes were dominant. Carriers of CMV and the relevant HLA type were discriminated by public TCR beta frequency.

The ends were cut back, 2 bases at V and 4 bases at J, with 11 bases in the middle. Per the germline V gene, CDR1 is KGHSH and CDR2 is LQKENI. The CDR3 is 14 amino acids. Using its own MiXCR run on the reads, TCRdb lists one record per CDR3 protein. Of fewer than 700,000 distinct CDR3 sequences detected, roughly a quarter appear once; the ten largest clones hold under 8.5%. This clonotype was detected only a few times. Its antigen is currently unknown. The V and J genes are TRBV18 and TRBJ2-5; D is unresolved. The sample comprised CD8+ T cells from PBMCs. The source of this sequence is a human donor in good health (CMV status not recorded). Some clones in this sample may be carry-over from other donors' samples. The DNA of the CDR3 is TGTGCCAGCTCACCAGGAGTCGATCTAGAGACCCAGTACTTC. Translating it yields CASSPGVDLETQYF.